This T cell receptor beta chain was sequenced during a study of beta chain features in type 1 diabetes. General study points: Shorter TCRB CDR3s, moderately but significantly so, marked every one of the four CD4+ subsets in Type 1 diabetes patients.

The CDR3 is 14 residues long. The germline V gene has CDR1 SEHNR and CDR2 FQNEAQ (reference sequence). Trimming took off 0 bases at V and 4 bases at J, with 9 bases between the two ends. This clone came up a few times. Its antigen is as yet unknown. The authors reverse transcribed all of the isolated RNA, so sequencing captured expressed TCRB transcripts. The study sequenced naive, central memory and regulatory T cell samples to an average of about 3.5 million reads. Data came from immunoSEQ multiplex PCR; TCRdb stores just in-frame clones and leaves some out. The sample shows 150,000 to 200,000 clones, roughly 10% of them seen only once.

The receptor was derived from a woman aged 30 to 39 with type 1 diabetes. This chain joins TRBV7-9 and TRBJ1-2; D is perhaps TRBD1 (5 bases). Sequenced input: central memory CD4+ T cells from blood. The DNA of the CDR3 is TGTGCCAGCAGCTTAGCTCAGGGAGGCTATGGCTACACCTTC. Translation: CASSLAQGGYGYTF.